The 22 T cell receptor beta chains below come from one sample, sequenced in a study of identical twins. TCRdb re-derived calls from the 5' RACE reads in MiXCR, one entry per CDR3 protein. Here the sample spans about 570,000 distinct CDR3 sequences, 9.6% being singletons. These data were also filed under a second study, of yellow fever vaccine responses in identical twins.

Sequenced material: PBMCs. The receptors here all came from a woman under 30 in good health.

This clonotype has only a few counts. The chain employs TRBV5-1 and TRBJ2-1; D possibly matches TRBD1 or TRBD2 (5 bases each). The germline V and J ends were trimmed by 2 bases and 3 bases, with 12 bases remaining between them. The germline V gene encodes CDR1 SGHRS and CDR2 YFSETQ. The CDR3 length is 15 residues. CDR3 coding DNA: TGCGCCAGCAGCTTTATGCAGGGAGTCTACAATGAGCAGTTCTTC. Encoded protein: CASSFMQGVYNEQFF.

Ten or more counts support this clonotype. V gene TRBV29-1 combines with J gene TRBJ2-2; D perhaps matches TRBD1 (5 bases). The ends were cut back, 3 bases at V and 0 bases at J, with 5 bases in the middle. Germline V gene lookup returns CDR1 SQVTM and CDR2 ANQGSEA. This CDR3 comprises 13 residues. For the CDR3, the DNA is TGCAGCGTTGACAGGGCGAACACCGGGGAGCTGTTTTTT. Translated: CSVDRANTGELFF.

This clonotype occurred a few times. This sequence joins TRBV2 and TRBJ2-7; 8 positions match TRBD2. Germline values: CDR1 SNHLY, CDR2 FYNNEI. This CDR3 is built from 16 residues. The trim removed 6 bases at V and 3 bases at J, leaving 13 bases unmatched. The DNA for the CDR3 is TGTGCCAGCAGGGGGACTAGTCCTCTGACTAGCTACGAGCAGTACTTC. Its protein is CASRGTSPLTSYEQYF.

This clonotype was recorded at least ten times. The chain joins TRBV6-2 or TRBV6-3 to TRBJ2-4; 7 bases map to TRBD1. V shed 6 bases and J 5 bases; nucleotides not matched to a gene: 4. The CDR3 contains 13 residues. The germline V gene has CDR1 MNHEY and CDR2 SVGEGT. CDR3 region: CASRQGLENIQYF. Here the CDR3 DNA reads TGTGCCAGCAGACAGGGGCTCGAAAACATTCAGTACTTC.

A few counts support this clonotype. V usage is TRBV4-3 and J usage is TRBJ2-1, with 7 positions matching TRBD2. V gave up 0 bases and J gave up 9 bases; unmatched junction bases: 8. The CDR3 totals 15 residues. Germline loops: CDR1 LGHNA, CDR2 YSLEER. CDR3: CASSQEPQLASEQFF. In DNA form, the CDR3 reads TGCGCCAGCAGCCAAGAGCCCCAACTAGCGTCTGAGCAGTTCTTC.

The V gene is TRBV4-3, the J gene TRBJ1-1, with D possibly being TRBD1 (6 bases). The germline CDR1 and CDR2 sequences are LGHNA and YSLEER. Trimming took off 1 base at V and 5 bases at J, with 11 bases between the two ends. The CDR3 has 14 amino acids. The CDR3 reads CASSQVGGRTEAFF. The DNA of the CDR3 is TGCGCCAGCAGCCAAGTGGGGGGGCGAACTGAAGCTTTCTTT.

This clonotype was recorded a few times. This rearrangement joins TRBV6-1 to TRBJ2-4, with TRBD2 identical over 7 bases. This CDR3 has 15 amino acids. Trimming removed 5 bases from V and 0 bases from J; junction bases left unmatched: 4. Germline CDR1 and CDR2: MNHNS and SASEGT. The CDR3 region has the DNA TGTGCCAGCAGTCCTAGCGGACTAGCCAAAAACATTCAGTACTTC. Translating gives CASSPSGLAKNIQYF.

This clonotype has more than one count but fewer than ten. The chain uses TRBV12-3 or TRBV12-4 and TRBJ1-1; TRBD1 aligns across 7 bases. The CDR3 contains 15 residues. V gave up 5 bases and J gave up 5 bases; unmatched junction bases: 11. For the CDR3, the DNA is TGTGCCAGCAGTCCTCGACAGGGTAAGAGAACTGAAGCTTTCTTT. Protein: CASSPRQGKRTEAFF.

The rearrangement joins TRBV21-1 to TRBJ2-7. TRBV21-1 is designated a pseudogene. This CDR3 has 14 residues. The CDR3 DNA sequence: TGTGCCAGCGAATCGGTCCGATTTGGCAACGAGCAGTACTTC. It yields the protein CASESVRFGNEQYF.

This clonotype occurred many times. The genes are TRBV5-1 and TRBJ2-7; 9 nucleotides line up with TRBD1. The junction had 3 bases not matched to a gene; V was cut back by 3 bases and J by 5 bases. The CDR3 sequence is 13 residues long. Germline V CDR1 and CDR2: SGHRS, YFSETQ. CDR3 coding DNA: TGCGCCAGCAGCTACAGGGGGCTGGACGAGCAGTACTTC. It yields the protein CASSYRGLDEQYF. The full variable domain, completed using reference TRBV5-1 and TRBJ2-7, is KAGVTQTPRYLIKTRGQQVTLSCSPISGHRSVSWYQQTPGQGLQFLFEYFSETQRNKGNFPGRFSGRQFSNSRSEMNVSTLELGDSALYLCASSYRGLDEQYFGPGTRLTVT.

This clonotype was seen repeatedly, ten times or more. Here the CDR3 reads CASSSRTGVNTIYF. As DNA, the CDR3 is TGTGCCAGCAGCTCGAGGACAGGGGTAAACACCATATATTTT. This chain connects TRBV9 to TRBJ1-3; 9 bases are shared with TRBD1. Trimming at V came to 4 bases and at J to 6 bases, leaving 5 bases not matched to a gene. This CDR3 comprises 14 residues. Germline CDR1 reads SGDLS; CDR2 reads YYNGEE.

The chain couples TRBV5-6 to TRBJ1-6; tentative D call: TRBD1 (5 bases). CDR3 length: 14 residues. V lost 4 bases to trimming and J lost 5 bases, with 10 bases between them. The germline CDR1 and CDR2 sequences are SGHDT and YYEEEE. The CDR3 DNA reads TGTGCCAGCAGCCCGGGACGGAATAATTCACCCCTCCACTTT. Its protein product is CASSPGRNNSPLHF.

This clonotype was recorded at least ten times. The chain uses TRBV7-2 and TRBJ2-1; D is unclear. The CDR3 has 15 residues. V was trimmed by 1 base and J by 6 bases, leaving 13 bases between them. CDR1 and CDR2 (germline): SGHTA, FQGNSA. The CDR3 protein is CASSLDGGLGNEQFF. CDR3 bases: TGTGCCAGCAGCTTAGACGGTGGGTTAGGCAATGAGCAGTTCTTC.

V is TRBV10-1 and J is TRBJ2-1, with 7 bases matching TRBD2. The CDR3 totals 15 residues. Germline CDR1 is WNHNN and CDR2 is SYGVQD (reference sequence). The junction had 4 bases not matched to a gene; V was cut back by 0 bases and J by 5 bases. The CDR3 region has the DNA TGCGCCAGCAGTGAGTCGGGGGGGATCAACAATGAGCAGTTCTTC. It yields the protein CASSESGGINNEQFF.

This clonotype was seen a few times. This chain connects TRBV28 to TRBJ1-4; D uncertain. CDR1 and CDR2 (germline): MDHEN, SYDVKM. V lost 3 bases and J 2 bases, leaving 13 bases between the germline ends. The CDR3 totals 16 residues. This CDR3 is CASSFGGEDTNEKLFF. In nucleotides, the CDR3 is TGTGCCAGCAGTTTCGGTGGGGAAGATACTAATGAAAAACTGTTTTTT.

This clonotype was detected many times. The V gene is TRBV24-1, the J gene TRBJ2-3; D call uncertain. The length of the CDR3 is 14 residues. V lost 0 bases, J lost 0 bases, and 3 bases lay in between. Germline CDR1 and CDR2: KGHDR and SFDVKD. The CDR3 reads CATSDLGSTDTQYF. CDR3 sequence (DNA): TGTGCCACCAGTGATTTGGGTAGCACAGATACGCAGTATTTT.

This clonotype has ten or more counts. CDR3 sequence: CASRRTSGSYNEQFF. Here the CDR3 DNA reads TGTGCCAGCAGAAGAACTAGCGGGTCCTACAATGAGCAGTTCTTC. This chain joins TRBV12-3 or TRBV12-4 and TRBJ2-1; 9 positions match TRBD2. The CDR3 consists of 15 residues. J lost 1 base, V lost 6 bases, and 4 bases had no gene match.

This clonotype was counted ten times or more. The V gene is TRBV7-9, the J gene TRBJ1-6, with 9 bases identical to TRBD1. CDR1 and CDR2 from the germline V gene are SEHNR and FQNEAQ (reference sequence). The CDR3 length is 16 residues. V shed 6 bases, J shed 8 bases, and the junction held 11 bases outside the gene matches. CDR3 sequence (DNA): TGTGCCAGCAGATCCGGGACAGGGCCCCCCTATTCACCCCTCCACTTT. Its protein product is CASRSGTGPPYSPLHF.

The CDR3 DNA is TGTGCCAGCAGCTTAGAGGGGACAGAGGCCAAAAACATTCAGTACTTC. Translating it yields CASSLEGTEAKNIQYF. V gene TRBV7-9 combines with J gene TRBJ2-4, with TRBD1 matching 7 bases. The V gene end was trimmed by 1 base and the J gene end by 1 base; junction bases not matched to a gene: 4. Per the germline V gene, CDR1 is SEHNR and CDR2 is FQNEAQ (reference sequence). CDR3 size: 16 residues. Using reference TRBV7-9 and TRBJ2-4 for the parts outside the CDR3, the full variable domain is DTGVSQNPRHKITKRGQNVTFRCDPISEHNRLYWYRQTLGQGPEFLTYFQNEAQLEKSRLLSDRFSAERPKGSFSTLEIQRTEQGDSAMYLCASSLEGTEAKNIQYFGAGTRLSVL.

The CDR3 reads CASSLGRLQPYEQYF. The CDR3 DNA reads TGTGCCAGCAGCTTAGGCCGACTCCAGCCCTACGAGCAGTACTTC. The V and J genes are TRBV11-2 and TRBJ2-7; no clear D. From germline, CDR1 is SGHAT and CDR2 FQNNGV. This CDR3 is 15 amino acids long. V lost 1 base, J lost 2 bases, and 12 bases lay in between. Filled out from reference TRBV11-2 and TRBJ2-7, the complete variable domain reads EAGVAQSPRYKIIEKRQSVAFWCNPISGHATLYWYQQILGQGPKLLIQFQNNGVVDDSQLPKDRFSAERLKGVDSTLKIQPAKLEDSAVYLCASSLGRLQPYEQYFGPGTRLTVT.

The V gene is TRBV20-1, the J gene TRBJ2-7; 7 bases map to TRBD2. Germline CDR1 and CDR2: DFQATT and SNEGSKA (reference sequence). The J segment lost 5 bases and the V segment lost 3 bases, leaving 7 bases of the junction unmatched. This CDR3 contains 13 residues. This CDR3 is CSASVLATDEQYF. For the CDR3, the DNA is TGCAGTGCTAGCGTACTAGCGACAGACGAGCAGTACTTC.

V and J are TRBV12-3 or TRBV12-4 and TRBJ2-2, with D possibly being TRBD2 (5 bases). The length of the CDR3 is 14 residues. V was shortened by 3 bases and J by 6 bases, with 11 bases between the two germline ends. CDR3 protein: CASSFPGRAGELFF. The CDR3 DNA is TGTGCCAGCAGTTTTCCCGGGCGGGCCGGGGAGCTGTTTTTT.